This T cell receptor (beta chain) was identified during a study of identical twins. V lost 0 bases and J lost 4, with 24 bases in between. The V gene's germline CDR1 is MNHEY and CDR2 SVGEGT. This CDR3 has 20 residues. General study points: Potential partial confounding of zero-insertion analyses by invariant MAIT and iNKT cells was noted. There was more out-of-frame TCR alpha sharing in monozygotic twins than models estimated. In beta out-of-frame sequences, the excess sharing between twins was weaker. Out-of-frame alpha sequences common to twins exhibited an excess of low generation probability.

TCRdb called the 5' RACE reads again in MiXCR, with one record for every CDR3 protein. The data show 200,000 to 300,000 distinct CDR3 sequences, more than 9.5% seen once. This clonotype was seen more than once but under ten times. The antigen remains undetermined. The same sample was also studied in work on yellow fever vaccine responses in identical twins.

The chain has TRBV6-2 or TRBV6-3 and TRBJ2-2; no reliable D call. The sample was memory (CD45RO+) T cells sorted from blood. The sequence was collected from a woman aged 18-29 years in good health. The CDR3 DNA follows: TGTGCCAGCAGTTACTCGGGCGGAGAGACTCCTCAAAGAATCACCGGGGAGCTGTTTTTT. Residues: CASSYSGGETPQRITGELFF.